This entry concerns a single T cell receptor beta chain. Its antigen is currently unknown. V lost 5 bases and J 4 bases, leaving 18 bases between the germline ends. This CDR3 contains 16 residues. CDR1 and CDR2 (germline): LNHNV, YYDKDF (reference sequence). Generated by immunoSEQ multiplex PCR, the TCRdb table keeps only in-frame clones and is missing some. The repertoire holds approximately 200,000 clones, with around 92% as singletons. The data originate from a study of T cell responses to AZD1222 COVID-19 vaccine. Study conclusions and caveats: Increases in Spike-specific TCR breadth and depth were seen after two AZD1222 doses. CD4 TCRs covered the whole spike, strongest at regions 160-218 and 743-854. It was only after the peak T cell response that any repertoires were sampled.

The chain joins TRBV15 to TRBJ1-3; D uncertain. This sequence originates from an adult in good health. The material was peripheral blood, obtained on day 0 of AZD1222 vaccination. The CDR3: CATSAVLPGTGNTIYF. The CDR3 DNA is TGTGCCACCAGCGCGGTCCTCCCGGGCACGGGAAACACCATATATTTT.